This T cell receptor beta chain was sequenced for a study of blood T cell repertoires in COVID-19. Overall study context: Researchers got acute and convalescent COVID-19 samples from the United States, Italy and Spain. The analysed material was cDNA or gDNA that came from T cells, B-cell-depleted T cells, or PBMCs.

In the original processing: Amplified reference gene primers provided the basis for estimating nucleated cell counts. Sequencing was performed with immunoSEQ multiplex PCR; in TCRdb, only in-frame clones are kept and a portion is missing. The D gene and trimming were derived from the DNA, and the V and J assignments and clone size from that table. The table shows around 200,000 clones, with around four fifths occurring only once. The Seattle patients, enrolled during active infection, were followed longitudinally. V was clipped by 3 bases and J by 0 bases; unmatched bases: 1. The germline V gene has CDR1 KGHSH and CDR2 LQKENI. The CDR3 sequence is 14 residues long.

The sequence was obtained from a woman between 65 and 79 years old with COVID-19, enrolled during active disease. The material sequenced was peripheral blood. V is TRBV18 and J is TRBJ1-1, with 7 bases matching TRBD1. The CDR3 protein is CASSPGQLNTEAFF. In DNA, the CDR3 is TGTGCCAGCTCACCGGGACAGCTGAACACTGAAGCTTTCTTT.